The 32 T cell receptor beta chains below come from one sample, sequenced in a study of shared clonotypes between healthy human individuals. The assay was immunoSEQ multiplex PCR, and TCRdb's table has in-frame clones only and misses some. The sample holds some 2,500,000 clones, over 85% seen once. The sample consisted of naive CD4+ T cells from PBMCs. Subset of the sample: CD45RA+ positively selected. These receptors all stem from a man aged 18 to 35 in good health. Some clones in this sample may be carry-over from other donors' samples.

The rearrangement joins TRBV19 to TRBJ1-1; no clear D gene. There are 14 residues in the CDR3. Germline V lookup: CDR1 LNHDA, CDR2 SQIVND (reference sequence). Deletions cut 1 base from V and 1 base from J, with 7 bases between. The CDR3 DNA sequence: TGTGCCAGTAGTATAGTGGTCACGAACACTGAAGCTTTCTTT. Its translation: CASSIVVTNTEAFF.

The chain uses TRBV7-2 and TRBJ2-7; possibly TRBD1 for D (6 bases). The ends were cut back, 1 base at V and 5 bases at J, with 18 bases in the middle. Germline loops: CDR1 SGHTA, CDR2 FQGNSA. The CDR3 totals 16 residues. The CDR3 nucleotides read TGTGCCAGCAGCTTAGTTGGTACAGGGAGTGGCCACGAGCAGTACTTC. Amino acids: CASSLVGTGSGHEQYF.

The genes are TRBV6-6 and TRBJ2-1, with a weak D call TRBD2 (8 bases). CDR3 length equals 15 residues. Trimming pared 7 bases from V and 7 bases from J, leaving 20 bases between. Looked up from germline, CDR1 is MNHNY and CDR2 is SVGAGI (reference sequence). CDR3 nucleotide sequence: TGTGCCAGCACCCCGGGACAGCGGGAGAGGAATGAGCAGTTCTTC. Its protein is CASTPGQRERNEQFF.

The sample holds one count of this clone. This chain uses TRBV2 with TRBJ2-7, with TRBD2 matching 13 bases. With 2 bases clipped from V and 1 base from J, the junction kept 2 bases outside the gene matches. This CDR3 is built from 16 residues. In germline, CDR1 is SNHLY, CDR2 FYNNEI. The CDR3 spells CASSEPGLAGSYEQYF. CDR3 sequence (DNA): TGTGCCAGCAGTGAACCGGGACTAGCGGGGTCCTACGAGCAGTACTTC.

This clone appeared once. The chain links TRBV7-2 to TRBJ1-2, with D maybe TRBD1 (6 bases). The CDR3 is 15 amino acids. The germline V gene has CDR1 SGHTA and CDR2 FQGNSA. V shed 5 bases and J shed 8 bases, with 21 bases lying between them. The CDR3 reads CASSDRLGGRGGYTF. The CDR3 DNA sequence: TGTGCCAGCAGCGATCGTTTAGGGGGAAGGGGCGGCTACACCTTC.

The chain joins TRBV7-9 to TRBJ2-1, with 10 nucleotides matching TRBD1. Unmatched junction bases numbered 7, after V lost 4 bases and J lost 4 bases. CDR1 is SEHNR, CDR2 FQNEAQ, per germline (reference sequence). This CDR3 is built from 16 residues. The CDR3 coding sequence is TGTGCCAGCAGCTCTCCCGGACAGGGGGGGTACAATGAGCAGTTCTTC. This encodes CASSSPGQGGYNEQFF.

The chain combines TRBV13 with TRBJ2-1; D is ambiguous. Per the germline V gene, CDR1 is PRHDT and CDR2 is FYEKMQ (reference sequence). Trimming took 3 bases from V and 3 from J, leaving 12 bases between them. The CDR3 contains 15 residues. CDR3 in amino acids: CASSLVGPFYNEQFF. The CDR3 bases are TGTGCCAGCAGCTTGGTCGGCCCGTTCTACAATGAGCAGTTCTTC.

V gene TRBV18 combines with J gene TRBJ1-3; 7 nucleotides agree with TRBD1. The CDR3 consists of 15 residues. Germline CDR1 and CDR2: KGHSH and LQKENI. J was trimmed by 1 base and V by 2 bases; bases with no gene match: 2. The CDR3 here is CASSPGDRSGNTIYF. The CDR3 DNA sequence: TGTGCCAGCTCACCAGGGGACAGATCTGGAAACACCATATATTTT.

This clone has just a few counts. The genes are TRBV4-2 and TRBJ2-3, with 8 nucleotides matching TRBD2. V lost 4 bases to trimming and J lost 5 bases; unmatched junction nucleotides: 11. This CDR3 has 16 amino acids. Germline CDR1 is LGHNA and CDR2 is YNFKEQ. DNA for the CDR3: TGTGCCAGCAGCCGAGGAGCGGGAGTGGGTGGAGATACGCAGTATTTT. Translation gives CASSRGAGVGGDTQYF.

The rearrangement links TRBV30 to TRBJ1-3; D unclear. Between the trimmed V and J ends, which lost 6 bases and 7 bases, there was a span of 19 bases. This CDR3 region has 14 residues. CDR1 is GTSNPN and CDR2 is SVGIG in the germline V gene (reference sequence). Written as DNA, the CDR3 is TGTGCCTGCCCAGAGAGGTCAGGCGGGAACACCATATATTTT. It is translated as CACPERSGGNTIYF.

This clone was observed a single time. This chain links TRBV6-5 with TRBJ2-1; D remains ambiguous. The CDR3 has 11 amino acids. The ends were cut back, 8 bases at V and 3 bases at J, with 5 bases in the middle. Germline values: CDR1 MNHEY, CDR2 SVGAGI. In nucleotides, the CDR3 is TGTGCCAGCGAGCTCTACAATGAGCAGTTCTTC. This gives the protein CASELYNEQFF.

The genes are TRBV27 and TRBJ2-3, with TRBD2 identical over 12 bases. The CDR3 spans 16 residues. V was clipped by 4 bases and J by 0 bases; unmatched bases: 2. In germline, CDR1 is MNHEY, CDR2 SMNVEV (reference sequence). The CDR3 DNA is TGTGCCAGCAGTTCTCTAGCGGGAGGGAGCACAGATACGCAGTATTTT. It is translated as CASSSLAGGSTDTQYF.

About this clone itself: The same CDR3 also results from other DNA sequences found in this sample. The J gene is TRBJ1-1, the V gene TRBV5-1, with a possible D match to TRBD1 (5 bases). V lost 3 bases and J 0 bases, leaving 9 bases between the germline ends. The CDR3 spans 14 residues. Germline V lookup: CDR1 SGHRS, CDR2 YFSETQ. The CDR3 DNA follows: TGCGCCAGCAGCTCACAGGCAATGAACACTGAAGCTTTCTTT. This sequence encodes CASSSQAMNTEAFF.

Written as DNA, the CDR3 is TGTGCCAGCAGCTTGTCCAGCGGGAGCCTTATCTCCTACGAGCAGTACTTC. Amino acid sequence: CASSLSSGSLISYEQYF. This chain uses TRBV5-4 with TRBJ2-7; TRBD2 matches 8 bases. J gave up 0 bases and V 1 base, and 9 bases lay outside the gene matches. There are 17 residues in the CDR3. CDR1 is SGHNT and CDR2 is YYREEE in the germline V gene (reference sequence). Together with reference TRBV5-4 and TRBJ2-7, the CDR3 gives the full variable domain: ETGVTQSPTHLIKTRGQQVTLRCSSQSGHNTVSWYQQALGQGPQFIFQYYREEENGRGNFPPRFSGLQFPNYSSELNVNALELDDSALYLCASSLSSGSLISYEQYFGPGTRLTVT.

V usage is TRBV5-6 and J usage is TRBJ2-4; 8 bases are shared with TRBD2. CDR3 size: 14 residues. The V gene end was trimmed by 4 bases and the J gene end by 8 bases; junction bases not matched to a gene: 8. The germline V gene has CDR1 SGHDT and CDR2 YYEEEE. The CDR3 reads CASSDGGREDIQYF. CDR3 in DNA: TGTGCCAGCAGCGACGGAGGGCGGGAGGACATTCAGTACTTC.

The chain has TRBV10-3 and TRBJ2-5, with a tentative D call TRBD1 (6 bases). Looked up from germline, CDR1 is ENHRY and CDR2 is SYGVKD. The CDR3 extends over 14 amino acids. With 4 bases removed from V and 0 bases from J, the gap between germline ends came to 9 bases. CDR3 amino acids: CAISGTGYQETQYF. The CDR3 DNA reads TGTGCCATCAGTGGTACAGGGTACCAAGAGACCCAGTACTTC.

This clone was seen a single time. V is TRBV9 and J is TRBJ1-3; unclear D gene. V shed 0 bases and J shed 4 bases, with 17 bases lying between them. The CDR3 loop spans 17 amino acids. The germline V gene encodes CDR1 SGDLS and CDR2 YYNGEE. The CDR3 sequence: CASSVDSPPRWGNTIYF. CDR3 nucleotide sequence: TGTGCCAGCAGCGTAGATTCCCCCCCCCGGTGGGGAAACACCATATATTTT. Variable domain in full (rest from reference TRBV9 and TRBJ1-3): DSGVTQTPKHLITATGQRVTLRCSPRSGDLSVYWYQQSLDQGLQFLIQYYNGEERAKGNILERFSAQQFPDLHSELNLSSLELGDSALYFCASSVDSPPRWGNTIYFGEGSWLTVV.

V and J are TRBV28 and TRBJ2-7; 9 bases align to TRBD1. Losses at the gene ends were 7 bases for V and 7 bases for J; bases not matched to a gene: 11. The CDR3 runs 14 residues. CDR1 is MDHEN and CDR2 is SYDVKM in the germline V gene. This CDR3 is CASTPHGQGREQYF. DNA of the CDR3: TGTGCCAGCACCCCCCACGGACAGGGGAGAGAGCAGTACTTC.

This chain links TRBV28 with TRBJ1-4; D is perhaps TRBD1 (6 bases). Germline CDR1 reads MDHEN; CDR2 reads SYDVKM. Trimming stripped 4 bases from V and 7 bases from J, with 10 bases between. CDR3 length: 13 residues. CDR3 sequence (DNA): TGTGCCAGCAGTTCACCGGGGGCTGAAAAACTGTTTTTT. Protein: CASSSPGAEKLFF.

CDR3 loop: CASSLLAGVYEQYF. The CDR3 DNA reads TGCGCCAGCAGCCTCCTAGCGGGAGTCTACGAGCAGTACTTC. The V gene is TRBV4-1, the J gene TRBJ2-7; 10 bases agree with TRBD2. CDR1 is MGHRA, CDR2 YSYEKL, per germline. The CDR3 runs 14 residues. J was trimmed by 3 bases and V by 4 bases; bases with no gene match: 3.

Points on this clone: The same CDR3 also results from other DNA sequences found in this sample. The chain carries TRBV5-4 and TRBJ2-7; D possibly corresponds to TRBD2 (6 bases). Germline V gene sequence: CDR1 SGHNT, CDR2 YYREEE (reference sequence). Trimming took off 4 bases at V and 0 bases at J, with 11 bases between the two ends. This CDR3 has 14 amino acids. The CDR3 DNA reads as TGTGCCAGCAGCCGGGACTCGAGCTCCTACGAGCAGTACTTC. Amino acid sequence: CASSRDSSSYEQYF. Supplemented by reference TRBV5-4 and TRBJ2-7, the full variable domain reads ETGVTQSPTHLIKTRGQQVTLRCSSQSGHNTVSWYQQALGQGPQFIFQYYREEENGRGNFPPRFSGLQFPNYSSELNVNALELDDSALYLCASSRDSSSYEQYFGPGTRLTVT.

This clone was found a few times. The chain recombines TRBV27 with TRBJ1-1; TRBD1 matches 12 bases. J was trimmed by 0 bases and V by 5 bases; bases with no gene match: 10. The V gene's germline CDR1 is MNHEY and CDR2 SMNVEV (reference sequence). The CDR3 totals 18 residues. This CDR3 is CASSLTGTGGSMNTEAFF. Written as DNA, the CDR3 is TGTGCCAGCAGTCTCACCGGGACAGGGGGCTCGATGAACACTGAAGCTTTCTTT.

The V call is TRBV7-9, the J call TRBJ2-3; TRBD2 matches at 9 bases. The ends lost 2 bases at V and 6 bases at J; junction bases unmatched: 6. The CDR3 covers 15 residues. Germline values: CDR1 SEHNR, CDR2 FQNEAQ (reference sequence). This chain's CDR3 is CASSLSSGISDTQYF. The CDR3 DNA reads TGTGCCAGCAGCTTATCTAGCGGGATAAGTGATACGCAGTATTTT.

CDR3 amino acids: CASSSGPSTYEQYF. The CDR3 DNA follows: TGTGCCAGCAGCTCGGGACCCTCTACCTACGAGCAGTACTTC. The rearrangement uses TRBV7-2 and TRBJ2-7, with D tentatively TRBD1 or TRBD2 (5 bases each). The germline gives CDR1 SGHTA, CDR2 FQGNSA. Deletions cut 4 bases from V and 2 bases from J, with 12 bases between. The CDR3 has 14 residues.

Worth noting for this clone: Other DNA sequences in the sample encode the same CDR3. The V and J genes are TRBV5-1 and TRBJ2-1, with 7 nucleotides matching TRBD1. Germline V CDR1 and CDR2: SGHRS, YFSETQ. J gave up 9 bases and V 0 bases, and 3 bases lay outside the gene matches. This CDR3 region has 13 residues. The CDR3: CASSLEGAGEQFF. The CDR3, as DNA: TGCGCCAGCAGCTTGGAGGGGGCGGGTGAGCAGTTCTTC.

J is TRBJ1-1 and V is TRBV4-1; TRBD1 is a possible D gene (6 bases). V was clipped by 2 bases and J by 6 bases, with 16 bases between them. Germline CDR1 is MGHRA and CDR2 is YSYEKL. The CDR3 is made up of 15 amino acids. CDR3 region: CASSQPQGRGAEAFF. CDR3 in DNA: TGCGCCAGCAGCCAACCTCAGGGGAGGGGGGCTGAAGCTTTCTTT.

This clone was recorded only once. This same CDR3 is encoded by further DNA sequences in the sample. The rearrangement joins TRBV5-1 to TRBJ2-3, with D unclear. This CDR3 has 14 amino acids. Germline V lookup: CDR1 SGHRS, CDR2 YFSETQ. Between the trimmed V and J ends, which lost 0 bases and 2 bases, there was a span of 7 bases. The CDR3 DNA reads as TGCGCCAGCAGCTTGGGGGTCTCCACAGATACGCAGTATTTT. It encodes CASSLGVSTDTQYF.

The CDR3 spells CASSGLAGVVRDTQYF. CDR3 coding DNA: TGTGCCAGCAGCGGACTAGCGGGAGTAGTCCGGGATACGCAGTATTTT. J is TRBJ2-3 and V is TRBV5-5; TRBD2 agrees at 13 bases. From germline, CDR1 is SGHKS and CDR2 YYEKEE (reference sequence). V was pared by 4 bases and J by 6 bases, with 8 bases of the junction left unmatched. CDR3 size: 16 residues.

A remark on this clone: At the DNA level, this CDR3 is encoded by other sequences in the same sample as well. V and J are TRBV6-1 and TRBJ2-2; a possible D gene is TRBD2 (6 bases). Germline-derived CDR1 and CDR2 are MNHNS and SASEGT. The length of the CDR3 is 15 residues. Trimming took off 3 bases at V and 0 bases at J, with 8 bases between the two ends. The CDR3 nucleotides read TGTGCCAGCAGTGAGGGAGGCTCGAACACCGGGGAGCTGTTTTTT. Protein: CASSEGGSNTGELFF.

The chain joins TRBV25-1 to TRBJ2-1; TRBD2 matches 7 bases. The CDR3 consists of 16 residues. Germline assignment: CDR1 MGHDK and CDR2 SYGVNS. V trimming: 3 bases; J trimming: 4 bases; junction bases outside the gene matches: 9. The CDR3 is CASSDPSGRRYNEQFF. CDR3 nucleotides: TGTGCCAGCAGTGATCCTTCCGGGAGGCGATACAATGAGCAGTTCTTC.

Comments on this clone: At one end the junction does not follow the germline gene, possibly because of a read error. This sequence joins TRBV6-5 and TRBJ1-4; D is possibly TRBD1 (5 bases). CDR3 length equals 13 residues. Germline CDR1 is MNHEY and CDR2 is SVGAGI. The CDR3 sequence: CASSYSRAEKLFF. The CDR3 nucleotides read TGTGCCAGCAGCTACTCCAGGGCTGAAAAACTGTTTTTT.

CDR3 protein: CASSPRSPRGANVLTF. In DNA, the CDR3 is TGTGCCAGCAGTCCGCGAAGTCCGCGAGGGGCCAACGTCCTGACTTTC. The J gene is TRBJ2-6, the V gene TRBV6-6, with D unresolved. The CDR3 is 16 residues long. CDR1 is MNHNY and CDR2 is SVGAGI in the germline V gene (reference sequence). V lost 5 bases and J 4 bases, leaving 15 bases between the germline ends.